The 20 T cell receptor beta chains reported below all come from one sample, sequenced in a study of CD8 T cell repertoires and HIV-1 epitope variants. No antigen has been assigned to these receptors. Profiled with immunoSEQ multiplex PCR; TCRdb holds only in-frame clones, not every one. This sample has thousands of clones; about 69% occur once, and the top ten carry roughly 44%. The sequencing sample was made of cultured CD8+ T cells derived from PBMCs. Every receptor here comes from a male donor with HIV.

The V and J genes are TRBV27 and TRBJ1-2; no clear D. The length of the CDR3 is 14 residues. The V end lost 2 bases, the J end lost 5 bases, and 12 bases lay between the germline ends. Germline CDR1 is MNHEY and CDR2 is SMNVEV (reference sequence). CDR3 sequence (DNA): TGTGCCAGCAGTTTAGAAGGGTTCGGGTATGGCTACACCTTC. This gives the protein CASSLEGFGYGYTF.

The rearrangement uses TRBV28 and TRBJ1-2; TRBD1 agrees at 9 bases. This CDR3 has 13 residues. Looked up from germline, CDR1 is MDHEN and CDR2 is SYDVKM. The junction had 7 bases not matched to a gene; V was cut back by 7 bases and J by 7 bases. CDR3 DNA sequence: TGTGCCAGCATGGGACAGGGCCGTGGTGGCTACACCTTC. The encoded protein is CASMGQGRGGYTF.

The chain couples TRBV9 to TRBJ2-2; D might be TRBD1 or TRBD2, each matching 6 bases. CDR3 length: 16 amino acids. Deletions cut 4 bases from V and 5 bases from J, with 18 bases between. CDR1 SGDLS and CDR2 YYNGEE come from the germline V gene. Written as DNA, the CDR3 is TGTGCCAGCAGCCCAGGGACTGGAGGGGGTACCGGGGAGCTGTTTTTT. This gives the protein CASSPGTGGGTGELFF.

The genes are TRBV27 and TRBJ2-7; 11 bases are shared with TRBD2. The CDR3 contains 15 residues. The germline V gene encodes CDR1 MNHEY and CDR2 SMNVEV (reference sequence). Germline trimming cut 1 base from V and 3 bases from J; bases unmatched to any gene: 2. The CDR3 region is CASSLYLAGGYEQYF. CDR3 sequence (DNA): TGTGCCAGCAGTTTATACCTAGCGGGGGGCTACGAGCAGTACTTC.

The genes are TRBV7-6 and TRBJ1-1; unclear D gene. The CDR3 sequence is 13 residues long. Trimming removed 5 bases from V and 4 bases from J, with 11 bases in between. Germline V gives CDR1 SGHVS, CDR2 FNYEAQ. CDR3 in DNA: TGTGCCAGCAGCCGCGCGCGTTTCACTGAAGCTTTCTTT. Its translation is CASSRARFTEAFF. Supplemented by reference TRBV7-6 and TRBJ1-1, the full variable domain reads GAGVSQSPRYKVTKRGQDVALRCDPISGHVSLYWYRQALGQGPEFLTYFNYEAQQDKSGLPNDRFSAERPEGSISTLTIQRTEQRDSAMYRCASSRARFTEAFFGQGTRLTVV.

The CDR3 here is CASSVGDSGANVLTF. In DNA, the CDR3 is TGTGCCAGCAGCGTAGGGGACTCTGGGGCCAACGTCCTGACTTTC. This rearrangement joins TRBV9 to TRBJ2-6; D gene uncertain. Trimming left V 0 bases short and J 0 bases short, with 4 bases between. CDR1 and CDR2 from the germline V gene are SGDLS and YYNGEE. The CDR3 is 15 residues long.

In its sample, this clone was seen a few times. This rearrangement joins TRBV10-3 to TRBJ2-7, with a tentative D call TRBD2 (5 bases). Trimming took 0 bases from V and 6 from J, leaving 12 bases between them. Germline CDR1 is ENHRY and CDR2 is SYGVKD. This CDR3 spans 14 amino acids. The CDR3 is CAISESFEGGEQYF. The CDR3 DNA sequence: TGTGCCATCAGTGAGTCGTTTGAGGGTGGCGAGCAGTACTTC.

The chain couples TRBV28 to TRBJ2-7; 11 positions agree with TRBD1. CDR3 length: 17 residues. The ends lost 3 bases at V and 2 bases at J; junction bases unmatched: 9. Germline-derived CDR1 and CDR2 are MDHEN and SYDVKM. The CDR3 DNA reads TGTGCCAGCAGTTTCAGGGGGACAGGGGGTCATACCTACGAGCAGTACTTC. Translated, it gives CASSFRGTGGHTYEQYF.

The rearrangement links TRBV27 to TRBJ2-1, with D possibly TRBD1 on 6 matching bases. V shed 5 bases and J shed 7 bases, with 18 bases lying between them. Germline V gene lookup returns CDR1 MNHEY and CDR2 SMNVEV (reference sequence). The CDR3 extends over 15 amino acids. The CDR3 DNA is TGTGCCAGCAGTCTAGATGGTACAGGGCTTAATGAGCAGTTCTTC. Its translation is CASSLDGTGLNEQFF.

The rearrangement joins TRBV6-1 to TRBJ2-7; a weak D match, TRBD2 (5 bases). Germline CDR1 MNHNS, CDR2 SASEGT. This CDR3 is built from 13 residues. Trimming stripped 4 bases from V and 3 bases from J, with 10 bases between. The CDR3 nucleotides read TGTGCCAGCAGTGCTACTAGTAGCTACGAGCAGTACTTC. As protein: CASSATSSYEQYF.

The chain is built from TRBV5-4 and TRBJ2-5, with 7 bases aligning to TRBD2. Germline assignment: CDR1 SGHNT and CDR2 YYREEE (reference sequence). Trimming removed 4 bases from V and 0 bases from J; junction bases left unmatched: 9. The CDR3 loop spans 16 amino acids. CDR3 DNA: TGTGCCAGCAGCGCGGTTATCGGGGGGAACCAAGAGACCCAGTACTTC. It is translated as CASSAVIGGNQETQYF.

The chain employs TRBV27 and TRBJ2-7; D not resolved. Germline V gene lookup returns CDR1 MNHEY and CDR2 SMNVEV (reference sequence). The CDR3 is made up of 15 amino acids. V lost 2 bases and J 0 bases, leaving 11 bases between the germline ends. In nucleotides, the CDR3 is TGTGCCAGCAGTTTACAAGCCGGTAGCTCCTACGAGCAGTACTTC. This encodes CASSLQAGSSYEQYF.

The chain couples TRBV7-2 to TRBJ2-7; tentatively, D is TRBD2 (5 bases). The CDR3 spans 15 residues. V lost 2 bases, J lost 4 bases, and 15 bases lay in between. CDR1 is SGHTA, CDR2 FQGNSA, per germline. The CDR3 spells CASSLHSGGLYEQYF. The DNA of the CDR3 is TGTGCCAGCAGCTTACACAGCGGAGGATTGTACGAGCAGTACTTC.

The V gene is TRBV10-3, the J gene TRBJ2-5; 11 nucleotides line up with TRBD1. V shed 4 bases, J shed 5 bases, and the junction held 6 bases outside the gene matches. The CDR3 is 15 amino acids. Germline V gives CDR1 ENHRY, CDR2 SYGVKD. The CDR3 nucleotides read TGTGCCATCAGTGCGGGACAGGGGGATGGTGAGACCCAGTACTTC. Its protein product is CAISAGQGDGETQYF.

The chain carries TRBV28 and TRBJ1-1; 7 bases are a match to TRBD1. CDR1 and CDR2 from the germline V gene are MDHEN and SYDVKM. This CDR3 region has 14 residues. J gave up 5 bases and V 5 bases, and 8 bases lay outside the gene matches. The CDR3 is CASSLTGSETEAFF. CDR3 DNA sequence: TGTGCCAGCAGTCTGACAGGGTCGGAAACTGAAGCTTTCTTT.

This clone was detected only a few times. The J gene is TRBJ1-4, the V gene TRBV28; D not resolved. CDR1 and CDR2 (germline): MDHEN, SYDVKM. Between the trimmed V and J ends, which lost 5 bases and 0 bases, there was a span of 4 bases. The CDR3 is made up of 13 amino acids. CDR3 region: CASSPATNEKLFF. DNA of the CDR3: TGTGCCAGCAGTCCTGCAACTAATGAAAAACTGTTTTTT.

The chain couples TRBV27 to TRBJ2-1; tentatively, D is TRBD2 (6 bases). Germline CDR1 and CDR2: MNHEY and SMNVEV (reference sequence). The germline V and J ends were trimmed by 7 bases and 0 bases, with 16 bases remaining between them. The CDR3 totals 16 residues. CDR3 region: CASMGGSWSSYNEQFF. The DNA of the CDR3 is TGTGCCAGCATGGGAGGTAGCTGGAGCTCCTACAATGAGCAGTTCTTC.

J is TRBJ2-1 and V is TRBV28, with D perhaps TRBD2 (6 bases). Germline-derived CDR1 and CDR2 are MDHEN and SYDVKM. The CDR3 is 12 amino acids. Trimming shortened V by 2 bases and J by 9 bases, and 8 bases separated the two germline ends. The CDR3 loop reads CASSLQGGEQFF. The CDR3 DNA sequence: TGTGCCAGCAGTTTACAGGGAGGTGAGCAGTTCTTC.

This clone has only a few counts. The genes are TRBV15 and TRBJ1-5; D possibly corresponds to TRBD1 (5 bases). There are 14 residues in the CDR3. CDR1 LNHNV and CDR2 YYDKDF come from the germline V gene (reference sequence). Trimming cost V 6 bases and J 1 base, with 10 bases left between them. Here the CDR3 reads CATRDWDSNQPQHF. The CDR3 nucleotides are TGTGCCACCAGAGATTGGGACAGCAATCAGCCCCAGCATTTT.

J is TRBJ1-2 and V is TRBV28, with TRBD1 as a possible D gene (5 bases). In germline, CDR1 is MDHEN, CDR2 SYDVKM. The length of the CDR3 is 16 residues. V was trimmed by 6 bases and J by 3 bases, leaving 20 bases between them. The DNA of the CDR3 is TGTGCCAGCAGCCTCCATCCGACAGATTATGACTATGGCTACACCTTC. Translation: CASSLHPTDYDYGYTF.